The clone carrying this TCR beta chain turned up a few times. Its antigen is unknown. This record belongs to a study of OX40 agonist ivuxolimab in advanced cancers. Germline assignment: CDR1 SGHRS and CDR2 YFSETQ. Trimming stripped 2 bases from V and 3 bases from J, with 11 bases between. The CDR3 has 15 amino acids. Repertoires were generated with immunoSEQ multiplex PCR, while TCRdb's copy carries only in-frame clones and drops some. The sample includes roughly 35,000 clones, around 80% of them seen just once. Overall study results and limits: Partial responders at 0.1-3.0 mg/kg showed near-lowest clonal expansion.

Sequenced here: CD4+ or CD8+ T cells sorted from blood, sampled in a trial of the OX40 agonist ivuxolimab. The J gene is TRBJ1-4, the V gene TRBV5-1; unclear D gene. This TCR came from an adult with an advanced solid tumor such as melanoma, head and neck, liver or kidney cancer. The DNA for the CDR3 is TGCGCCAGCAGCTTAGGAGGTCAACCTAATGAAAAACTGTTTTTT. Translation: CASSLGGQPNEKLFF.